A selection of T cell receptor beta chains follows, all from one sample in a study of T cell responses to AZD1222 COVID-19 vaccine. TCRdb keeps only in-frame clones here, not all; method: immunoSEQ multiplex PCR. Of approximately 98,000 clones listed, roughly 87% are singletons. The sequences come from peripheral blood, collected on day 0 of MenACWY control vaccination. Every receptor here comes from an adult in good health. The CDR3 runs from the conserved cysteine through the conserved F or W. The order of the fields is V gene, D gene, J gene, clone size, CDR3 DNA, CDR3 protein. D genes are given only for firm matches. For some rows the clone size is stated as once, few or many, or as a class when expanded; others skip it.

TRBV18	.	TRBJ2-2	.	TGTGCCAGCTCACCACCGTCAGGATTGAACACCGGGGAGCTGTTTTTT	CASSPPSGLNTGELFF
TRBV6-2/TRBV6-3	TRBD1	TRBJ1-6	.	TGTGCCAGCAGTTACGGTGACAGGGGGACTTCACCCCTCCACTTT	CASSYGDRGTSPLHF
TRBV9	.	TRBJ1-5	once	TGTGCCAGCAGCGTAGCGTCAGACAATCAGCCCCAGCATTTT	CASSVASDNQPQHF
TRBV19	TRBD2	TRBJ2-2	.	TGTGCCAGTGCTTCGGTACGGGGGGGCACCGGGGAGCTGTTTTTT	CASASVRGGTGELFF
TRBV4-3	.	TRBJ2-7	once	TGCGCCAGCAGCCCTGGGCCGGGGAGCTCCTACGAGCAGTACTTC	CASSPGPGSSYEQYF
TRBV2	.	TRBJ1-5	.	TGTGCCAGCAGTGAAGGCGTAGGGAATCAGCCCCAGCATTTT	CASSEGVGNQPQHF
TRBV27	.	TRBJ1-2	.	TGTGCCAGCAGTTTAAATGGGGGTAACTATGGCTACACCTTC	CASSLNGGNYGYTF
TRBV18	TRBD2	TRBJ2-3	.	TGTGCCAGCTCACCACAGGGTAGCGGGGGCACAGATACGCAGTATTTT	CASSPQGSGGTDTQYF
TRBV3-1/TRBV3-2	.	TRBJ2-5	.	TGTGCCAGCAGCCAAGCAGGGCGCCAAGAGACCCAGTACTTC	CASSQAGRQETQYF
TRBV6-5	TRBD1	TRBJ2-7	.	TGTGCCAGCAGTTACTCGGGACAGGGATACGAGCAGTACTTC	CASSYSGQGYEQYF
TRBV19	.	TRBJ1-6	.	TGTGCCAGTAGTATAAGTCGCTCCGGTTCACCCCTCCACTTT	CASSISRSGSPLHF
TRBV12-3/TRBV12-4	.	TRBJ1-1	.	TGTGCCAGCAGTTTATTAGGGGCCACTGAAGCTTTCTTT	CASSLLGATEAFF
TRBV5-6	.	TRBJ1-6	.	TGTGCCAGCAGCTTGGAATCTCTCCGCGGAACACCCCTCCACTTT	CASSLESLRGTPLHF